One and the same sample provided the 8 T cell receptor beta chains below, sequenced in a study of a mutant IDH1 vaccine in newly diagnosed glioma. The time point here: baseline, week 1 (first vaccination visit). Treatment given: pre-vaccination baseline after standard-of-care therapy. Assay used: immunoSEQ multiplex PCR; TCRdb lists only in-frame clones, some missing. The data contain 15,000 or so clones, approximately 80% of them singletons. The input for sequencing was PBMCs, taken from a glioma patient treated with radiotherapy, temozolomide or both. All receptors come from a man aged 40-49 years with glioma.

The J gene is TRBJ1-1, the V gene TRBV29-1; the match to TRBD1 covers 7 bases. Losses at the gene ends were 2 bases for V and 4 bases for J; bases not matched to a gene: 7. The CDR3 totals 14 residues. Looked up from germline, CDR1 is SQVTM and CDR2 is ANQGSEA. The chain's CDR3 is CSVETNRGSTEAFF. CDR3 DNA sequence: TGCAGCGTTGAAACAAACAGGGGATCCACTGAAGCTTTCTTT.

This clone was seen a handful of times. V is TRBV11-1 and J is TRBJ2-7; D perhaps matches TRBD2 (5 bases). Trimming cost V 5 bases and J 4 bases, with 12 bases left between them. This CDR3 spans 13 amino acids. Germline V gene lookup returns CDR1 SGHAT and CDR2 FQDESV (reference sequence). The CDR3 bases are TGTGCCAGCAGCGCGGGCCATCCTTACGAGCAGTACTTC. Amino acid sequence: CASSAGHPYEQYF.

This chain connects TRBV11-2 to TRBJ1-2; the D is unclear. CDR1 is SGHAT and CDR2 is FQNNGV in the germline V gene. The CDR3 is made up of 12 amino acids. Trimming stripped 5 bases from V and 6 bases from J, with 10 bases between. The CDR3, as DNA: TGTGCCAGCAGCCCCCCGGCCCATGGCTACACCTTC. This encodes CASSPPAHGYTF.

This clone was detected once. This sequence joins TRBV10-1 and TRBJ2-3, with 10 nucleotides matching TRBD1. The CDR3 is 15 residues long. CDR1 WNHNN and CDR2 SYGVQD come from the germline V gene (reference sequence). V lost 2 bases and J lost 3; bases outside the gene matches: 2. The CDR3 protein is CASSEDRGRTDTQYF. CDR3 DNA: TGCGCCAGCAGTGAGGACAGGGGGCGTACAGATACGCAGTATTTT.

V and J are TRBV7-9 and TRBJ2-1; 8 bases are shared with TRBD2. V shed 4 bases, J shed 8 bases, and the junction held 4 bases outside the gene matches. Germline V lookup: CDR1 SEHNR, CDR2 FQNEAQ (reference sequence). CDR3 length: 13 residues. CDR3 nucleotides: TGTGCCAGCAGCTGGACGGGAGGGGATGAGCAGTTCTTC. This translates into CASSWTGGDEQFF.

V and J are TRBV11-3 and TRBJ2-3; TRBD2 agrees at 7 bases. Germline CDR1 reads SGHNT; CDR2 reads YENEEA. CDR3 length: 17 amino acids. After removal of 5 bases from V and 1 base from J, the junction contained 12 bases not matched to a gene. As DNA, the CDR3 is TGTGCCAGCAGCCACCGCGGGAGTGTCTATGGCACAGATACGCAGTATTTT. Amino acid sequence: CASSHRGSVYGTDTQYF.

The V and J genes are TRBV11-3 and TRBJ1-3, with D perhaps matching TRBD1 (5 bases). Looked up from germline, CDR1 is SGHNT and CDR2 is YENEEA. The CDR3 consists of 14 residues. Trimming removed 3 bases from V and 4 bases from J, with 10 bases in between. The DNA of the CDR3 is TGTGCCAGCAGCTTGACCAGGGAAGGAAACACCATATATTTT. Its protein product is CASSLTREGNTIYF.

The genes are TRBV4-1 and TRBJ1-1, with 7 bases fitting TRBD1. The germline V gene encodes CDR1 MGHRA and CDR2 YSYEKL. The CDR3 has 15 amino acids. V shed 1 base and J 4 bases; nucleotides not matched to a gene: 6. The CDR3: CASSQAYRGRTEAFF. The CDR3 nucleotides read TGCGCCAGCAGCCAAGCGTACAGGGGTCGCACTGAAGCTTTCTTT.